This TCR beta chain is drawn from a study of cytomegalovirus exposure and HLA in healthy donors. This PCR relied on a set of 60 Vbeta primers and 13 Jbeta primers. The repertoire was sequenced with immunoSEQ multiplex PCR; TCRdb's copy has only in-frame clones and lacks some. The table lists some 150,000 clones, approximately 80% of them singletons. The CDR3 loop spans 16 amino acids. Germline CDR1 reads MGHRA; CDR2 reads YSYEKL. This chain uses TRBV4-1 with TRBJ2-5, with TRBD1 matching 8 bases. Gene TRBJ2-7 matches the end of the DNA better, so the J call may be wrong. What was sequenced was PBMCs. This TCR derives from a man aged 35 to 55 in good health and CMV-seronegative. The CDR3 reads CASSVDRGEGSYEQYF. Here the CDR3 DNA reads TGCGCCAGCAGCGTCGACAGGGGAGAAGGCTCCTACGAGCAGTACTTC.